The 4 T cell receptor beta chains presented below share a single source sample, sequenced in a study of blood T cell repertoires in COVID-19. The table came from immunoSEQ multiplex PCR; TCRdb's copy has only in-frame clones and leaves some out. The sample has some 250,000 clones, over 70% seen once; the top ten hold approximately 8%. Sequencing used peripheral blood. Receptors were obtained from an elderly woman with acute or convalescent COVID-19.

CDR3 amino acids: CASSLHRGSSGANVLTF. The DNA of the CDR3 is TGCGCCAGCAGCTTGCATCGGGGGAGCTCTGGGGCCAACGTCCTGACTTTC. V usage is TRBV5-1 and J usage is TRBJ2-6; maybe TRBD2 (6 bases). CDR1 and CDR2 (germline): SGHRS, YFSETQ. The CDR3 sequence is 17 residues long. Trimming cost V 1 base and J 0 bases, with 11 bases left between them.

The chain carries TRBV11-2 and TRBJ1-4; D is ambiguous. V was cut by 3 bases and J by 8 bases, with 10 bases left in between. The CDR3 is made up of 13 amino acids. Germline V lookup: CDR1 SGHAT, CDR2 FQNNGV. The CDR3 sequence: CASSFGSAEKLFF. The CDR3 region has the DNA TGTGCCAGCAGCTTTGGCAGCGCCGAAAAACTGTTTTTT.

The chain carries TRBV13 and TRBJ1-1; D remains unclear. Germline CDR1 and CDR2: PRHDT and FYEKMQ (reference sequence). This CDR3 has 13 residues. Trimming took off 1 base at V and 3 bases at J, with 6 bases between the two ends. CDR3 residues: CASSLVGHTEAFF. In nucleotides, the CDR3 is TGTGCCAGCAGCTTAGTGGGCCACACTGAAGCTTTCTTT.

This clone was recorded at least ten times. The V gene is TRBV10-3, the J gene TRBJ2-3; D perhaps matches TRBD2 (5 bases). Trimming left V 7 bases short and J 2 bases short, with 7 bases between. From germline, CDR1 is ENHRY and CDR2 SYGVKD. This CDR3 region has 12 residues. The CDR3 region has the DNA TGTGCCATCAACGACTACACAGATACGCAGTATTTT. Amino acid sequence: CAINDYTDTQYF.